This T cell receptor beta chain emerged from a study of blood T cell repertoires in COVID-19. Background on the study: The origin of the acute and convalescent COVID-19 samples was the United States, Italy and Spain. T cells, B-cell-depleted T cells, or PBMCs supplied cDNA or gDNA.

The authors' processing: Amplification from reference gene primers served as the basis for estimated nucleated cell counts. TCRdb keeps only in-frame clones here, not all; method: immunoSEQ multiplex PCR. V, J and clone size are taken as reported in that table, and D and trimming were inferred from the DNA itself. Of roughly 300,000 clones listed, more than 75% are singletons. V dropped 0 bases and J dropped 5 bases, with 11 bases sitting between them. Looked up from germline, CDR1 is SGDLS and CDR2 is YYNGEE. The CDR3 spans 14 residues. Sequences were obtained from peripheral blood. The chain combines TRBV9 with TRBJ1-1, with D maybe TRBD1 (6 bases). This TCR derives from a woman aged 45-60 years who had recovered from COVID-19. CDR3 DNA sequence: TGTGCCAGCAGCGTAGCTACAGGGAGAACTGAAGCTTTCTTT. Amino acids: CASSVATGRTEAFF.